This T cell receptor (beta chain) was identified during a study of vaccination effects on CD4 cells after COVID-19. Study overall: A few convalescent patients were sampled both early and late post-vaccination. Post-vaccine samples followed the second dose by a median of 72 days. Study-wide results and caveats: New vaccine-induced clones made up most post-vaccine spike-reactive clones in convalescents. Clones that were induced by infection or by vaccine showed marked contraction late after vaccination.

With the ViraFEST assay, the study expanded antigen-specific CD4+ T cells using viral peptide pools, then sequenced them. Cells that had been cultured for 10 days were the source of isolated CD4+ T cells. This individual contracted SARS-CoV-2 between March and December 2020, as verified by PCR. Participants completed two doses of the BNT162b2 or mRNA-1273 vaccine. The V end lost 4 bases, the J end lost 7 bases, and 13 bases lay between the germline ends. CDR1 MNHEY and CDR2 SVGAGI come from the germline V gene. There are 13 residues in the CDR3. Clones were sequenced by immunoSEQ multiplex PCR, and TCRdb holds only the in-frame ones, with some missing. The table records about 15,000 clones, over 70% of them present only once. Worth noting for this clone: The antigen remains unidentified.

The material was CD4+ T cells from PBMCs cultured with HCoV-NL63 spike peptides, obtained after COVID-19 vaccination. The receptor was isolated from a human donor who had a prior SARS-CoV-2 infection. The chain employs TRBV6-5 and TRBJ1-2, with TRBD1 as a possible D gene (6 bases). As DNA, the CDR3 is TGTGCCAGCAGTTCACAGGGATCGGTTGGCTACACCTTC. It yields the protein CASSSQGSVGYTF.